The T cell receptor beta chain described here comes from a study of cytomegalovirus exposure and HLA in healthy donors. Turning to the study itself: It was reported in a later analysis that the same platform had been used for the 120 validation repertoires as for the 550 to 700 first-cohort repertoires.

Notes on this clone: Antigen specificity is unknown.

Whole-study results and caveats: Reports credit the classifier with highly specific, highly sensitive diagnosis of cytomegalovirus status.

Only in-frame clones appear in the TCRdb table, and some are missing; sequencing was by immunoSEQ multiplex PCR. The top ten clones hold roughly 1.9% of a sample with 110,000 to 150,000 clones, around 93% of them seen once. Germline CDR1 SGDLS, CDR2 YYNGEE. The CDR3 contains 15 residues. With V trimmed by 3 bases and J by 4 bases, 0 bases remained unmatched. The chain links TRBV9 to TRBJ2-2; TRBD2 aligns across 13 bases. Specimen: PBMCs. This TCR came from a man aged 18 to 29 in good health and CMV-seropositive. CDR3 sequence (DNA): TGTGCCAGCAGCGGGACTAGCGGGGGCACCGGGGAGCTGTTTTTT. This translates into CASSGTSGGTGELFF.